This T cell receptor beta chain was found in a study of T-cell reconstitution after alpha-beta-depleted transplantation in children. Unique molecular identifiers were incorporated into the prepared TCRbeta library. TCRdb fed the PCR reads into MiXCR, producing one record per CDR3 protein. The repertoire has 210,000 or so distinct CDR3 sequences, around 9.9% of them found once; the top ten carry approximately 30%. Whole-study findings and limits: Surviving recipient T cells and thymic progenitors underlay high day-60 TCRbeta diversity in some patients.

This clonotype was observed at least ten times. Antigen specificity is unknown. V trimming: 1 base; J trimming: 2 bases; junction bases outside the gene matches: 4. The CDR3 contains 15 residues. Germline lookup yields CDR1 DFQATT and CDR2 SNEGSKA (reference sequence). The V call is TRBV20-1, the J call TRBJ2-7; TRBD2 matches 11 bases. This TCR came from a child younger than two with acute myeloid leukemia, due to receive a stem cell transplant. Here the sequenced sample was PBMCs, taken before TCRalphabeta/CD19-depleted stem cell transplant. CDR3 coding DNA: TGCAGTGCTAGAGCTCCGACTAGCGGGACCTACGAGCAGTACTTC. Encoded protein: CSARAPTSGTYEQYF.